This TCR beta chain is from a study of T cell responses to AZD1222 COVID-19 vaccine. General observations from the study: Recipients of two AZD1222 doses showed rising Spike-specific TCR breadth and depth.

As concerns this clone: Antigen unknown.

TCRdb keeps only in-frame clones here, not all; method: immunoSEQ multiplex PCR. The sample has around 110,000 clones, over 75% seen once; the top ten hold 3.5% to 5%. The CDR3 has 15 amino acids. Per germline, CDR1 SGHTA and CDR2 FQGNSA. Deletions cut 6 bases from V and 2 bases from J, with 16 bases between. Sequenced material: peripheral blood, taken on day 0 of MenACWY control vaccination. The sequence derives from an adult in good health. This sequence joins TRBV7-2 and TRBJ2-5; D is possibly TRBD2 (5 bases). The CDR3 DNA sequence: TGTGCCAGCAGTTTACGTCGGACTCGGCAAGAGACCCAGTACTTC. It specifies CASSLRRTRQETQYF.